These 30 T cell receptor beta chains came from one sample sequenced in a study of T cells expressing NK-cell markers. TCRdb derives one entry per CDR3 protein from the 5' RACE reads, leaving out DNA. The sample's table shows 550,000 to 600,000 distinct CDR3 sequences. The sequencing sample was made of blood T cells: a sorted CD56 or NKG2C T cell subset, CD4+ or CD8+ T cells, or bulk PBMC T cells (not recorded which). These receptors were collected from a man younger than 30 in good health.

The CDR3 loop reads CASSPPGLAGGPTNTGELFF. V is TRBV18 and J is TRBJ2-2; the TCRdb D gene call, TRBD2, has no DNA to confirm it. In germline, CDR1 is KGHSH, CDR2 LQKENI. The CDR3 covers 20 residues.

The chain links TRBV27 to TRBJ2-1; TCRdb indicates TRBD2, and absent DNA this call remains unverified. The CDR3 covers 18 residues. Germline CDR1 and CDR2: MNHEY and SMNVEV (reference sequence). Here the CDR3 reads CASSDAPTSGRTYNEQFF.

J is TRBJ2-5 and V is TRBV25-1; TCRdb designates TRBD1, a call that cannot be tested without DNA. From germline, CDR1 is MGHDK and CDR2 SYGVNS. The CDR3 has 14 residues. The CDR3 reads CASSEGRGLETQYF.

This chain uses TRBV12-3 or TRBV12-4 with TRBJ2-3; TCRdb selects TRBD1, and the lack of DNA leaves this call unchecked. This CDR3 contains 16 residues. The CDR3 sequence is CASSLGVGGPTDTQYF.

J is TRBJ2-3 and V is TRBV7-9; TCRdb selects TRBD2, and the lack of DNA leaves this call unchecked. CDR1 is SEHNR and CDR2 is FQNEAQ in the germline V gene (reference sequence). The CDR3 is 15 residues long. CDR3 amino acids: CASSDSWRTSDTQYF.

The chain combines TRBV28 with TRBJ2-1; as DNA is missing, the TRBD2 call by TCRdb cannot be tested. This CDR3 is 17 amino acids long. Germline V gene lookup returns CDR1 MDHEN and CDR2 SYDVKM. CDR3 protein: CASSLSSGSIYYNEQFF.

This sequence joins TRBV10-3 and TRBJ1-1. This CDR3 comprises 12 residues. The germline V gene encodes CDR1 ENHRY and CDR2 SYGVKD. CDR3 region: CAISDMTVEAFF.

The chain carries TRBV10-2 and TRBJ2-7; there is no DNA to check the TCRdb D call of TRBD1. The CDR3 is made up of 13 amino acids. Germline CDR1 is WSHSY and CDR2 is SAAADI. The CDR3 protein is CASSEGAGYEQYF.

V usage is TRBV12-3 or TRBV12-4 and J usage is TRBJ2-3; TCRdb's D call of TRBD2 is untestable without DNA. This CDR3 is built from 20 residues. The CDR3 spells CASRPTSGSGFGVDTDTQYF.

This chain uses TRBV10-3 with TRBJ2-1; the TCRdb D gene call, TRBD2, has no DNA to confirm it. Per germline, CDR1 ENHRY and CDR2 SYGVKD. The CDR3 has 12 amino acids. Here the CDR3 reads CAIRGGGGEQFF.

The chain is built from TRBV6-2 or TRBV6-3 and TRBJ2-1; no DNA is available, so the TRBD1 call from TCRdb remains unchecked. The CDR3 has 14 amino acids. The V gene's germline CDR1 is MNHEY and CDR2 SVGEGT. CDR3 in amino acids: CATHPGQGANEQFF.

V usage is TRBV27 and J usage is TRBJ2-4; the D call from TCRdb, TRBD1, cannot be confirmed without DNA. Per the germline V gene, CDR1 is MNHEY and CDR2 is SMNVEV (reference sequence). This CDR3 contains 14 residues. CDR3 in amino acids: CASRTGTPKNIQYF.

This sequence joins TRBV27 and TRBJ1-4; TCRdb lists TRBD1, though no DNA is available to test this call. The CDR3 is made up of 17 amino acids. Germline V gene lookup returns CDR1 MNHEY and CDR2 SMNVEV (reference sequence). The CDR3 spells CASSFPLQGKANEKLFF.

V and J are TRBV12-3 or TRBV12-4 and TRBJ1-3; as DNA is missing, the TRBD1 call by TCRdb cannot be tested. The CDR3 has 16 amino acids. The CDR3 here is CASSLGQGSLGNTIYF.

This rearrangement joins TRBV12-3 or TRBV12-4 to TRBJ2-3; the TRBD1 assignment by TCRdb is unverifiable without DNA. The CDR3 consists of 13 residues. The CDR3 sequence: CASRGAITDTQYF.

The gene calls are TRBV29-1 and TRBJ2-7; TCRdb indicates TRBD1, and absent DNA this call remains unverified. CDR1 SQVTM and CDR2 ANQGSEA come from the germline V gene. This CDR3 has 11 residues. The CDR3: CSVPGAMEQYF.

CDR3 sequence reads: CASSFGGTGNEQFF. This sequence joins TRBV28 and TRBJ2-1; there is no DNA to check the TCRdb D call of TRBD1. Per the germline V gene, CDR1 is MDHEN and CDR2 is SYDVKM. CDR3 size: 14 residues.

The V and J genes are TRBV11-2 and TRBJ2-6. The CDR3 runs to 18 residues. Germline V lookup: CDR1 SGHAT, CDR2 FQNNGV. The CDR3 reads CASTLRKLNNSGANVLTF.

The V and J genes are TRBV7-6 and TRBJ2-1; the TCRdb D gene call, TRBD2, has no DNA to confirm it. The CDR3 sequence is 15 residues long. Germline V gene lookup returns CDR1 SGHVS and CDR2 FNYEAQ. The CDR3: CASSPTSIGNNEQFF.

The V and J genes are TRBV4-3 and TRBJ2-5; TCRdb gives TRBD2 as the D gene, but with no DNA this cannot be confirmed. The CDR3 totals 17 residues. The germline V gene encodes CDR1 LGHNA and CDR2 YSLEER. The CDR3 loop is CASSPLGSGREEETQYF.

The chain combines TRBV11-2 with TRBJ2-3. Germline assignment: CDR1 SGHAT and CDR2 FQNNGV. The CDR3 consists of 14 residues. CDR3 protein: CASSLGSVGDTQYF. The variable domain in full, with the rest retrieved from reference TRBV11-2 and TRBJ2-3, is EAGVAQSPRYKIIEKRQSVAFWCNPISGHATLYWYQQILGQGPKLLIQFQNNGVVDDSQLPKDRFSAERLKGVDSTLKIQPAKLEDSAVYLCASSLGSVGDTQYFGPGTRLTVL.

The chain couples TRBV25-1 to TRBJ1-2. Germline CDR1 and CDR2: MGHDK and SYGVNS. The CDR3 extends over 15 amino acids. The CDR3 reads CASKEDRWGDYGYTF.

The V gene is TRBV4-3, the J gene TRBJ2-5. Germline CDR1 is LGHNA and CDR2 is YSLEER. There are 14 residues in the CDR3. The CDR3 here is CASSQAFSGETQYF.

The chain employs TRBV5-1 and TRBJ2-2; TCRdb's D call, TRBD1, is unchecked because there is no DNA. The CDR3 loop spans 15 amino acids. In germline, CDR1 is SGHRS, CDR2 YFSETQ. This CDR3 reads CASSLQGGDTGELFF.

The rearrangement links TRBV7-6 to TRBJ2-7; TCRdb's D call of TRBD1 is untestable without DNA. The CDR3 is made up of 16 amino acids. The germline gives CDR1 SGHVS, CDR2 FNYEAQ. CDR3 sequence: CASSLERTGGSYEQYF. The complete variable domain, with remaining parts taken from reference TRBV7-6 and TRBJ2-7, reads GAGVSQSPRYKVTKRGQDVALRCDPISGHVSLYWYRQALGQGPEFLTYFNYEAQQDKSGLPNDRFSAERPEGSISTLTIQRTEQRDSAMYRCASSLERTGGSYEQYFGPGTRLTVT.

The chain carries TRBV28 and TRBJ2-1; TCRdb outputs TRBD1, but without DNA this stays unchecked. CDR3 length: 17 amino acids. Germline V lookup: CDR1 MDHEN, CDR2 SYDVKM. This chain's CDR3 is CASSLIPGQGSHNEQFF. Full variable domain (missing parts from reference TRBV28 and TRBJ2-1): DVKVTQSSRYLVKRTGEKVFLECVQDMDHENMFWYRQDPGLGLRLIYFSYDVKMKEKGDIPEGYSVSREKKERFSLILESASTNQTSMYLCASSLIPGQGSHNEQFFGPGTRLTVL.

V usage is TRBV5-5 and J usage is TRBJ1-2; there is no DNA to check the TCRdb D call of TRBD1. The CDR3 has 15 residues. The germline gives CDR1 SGHKS, CDR2 YYEKEE (reference sequence). This chain's CDR3 is CASSPAAGGAWGYTF.

This rearrangement joins TRBV4-2 to TRBJ2-3; TCRdb's D gene call, TRBD2, goes unchecked for lack of DNA. This CDR3 comprises 15 residues. Germline V gene sequence: CDR1 LGHNA, CDR2 YNFKEQ. CDR3 amino acids: CASSQDSGTRTAQYF.

The chain uses TRBV6-2 or TRBV6-3 and TRBJ2-2; the TCRdb D gene call, TRBD1, has no DNA to confirm it. From germline, CDR1 is MNHEY and CDR2 SVGEGT. There are 14 residues in the CDR3. This chain's CDR3 is CASSPLWGTGELFF.

The chain combines TRBV28 with TRBJ1-5; checking the TCRdb D call of TRBD1 is not possible without DNA. There are 12 residues in the CDR3. Germline loops: CDR1 MDHEN, CDR2 SYDVKM. CDR3 amino acids: CATSQGNQPQHF.